The 27 T cell receptor beta chains in this list originate from one sample, sequenced in a study of T-cell memory formation after mild COVID-19. Via MiXCR, TCRdb re-called the 5' RACE reads, giving one row per CDR3 protein. The repertoire includes 60,000 to 65,000 distinct CDR3 sequences, about a tenth of them detected once, and approximately 1.1% sits in the top ten. The sequencing input was PBMCs or a T cell subset sorted from them (not recorded which). The source of these receptors is a man in his late teens or twenties who had mild COVID-19 (a few samples of this study predate the infection). Cell type and time point are not known.

This clonotype was picked up a small number of times. The chain links TRBV7-9 to TRBJ2-7; D is unclear. V was trimmed by 2 bases and J by 2 bases, leaving 7 bases between them. The length of the CDR3 is 13 residues. CDR1 and CDR2 (germline): SEHNR, FQNEAQ (reference sequence). The CDR3 DNA sequence: TGTGCCAGCAGCTTATTGGGTGCCTACGAGCAGTACGTC. Residues: CASSLLGAYEQYV.

This clonotype was seen at least ten times. The chain couples TRBV24-1 to TRBJ2-1; TRBD1 agrees at 9 bases. V lost 7 bases to trimming and J lost 7 bases; unmatched junction nucleotides: 7. CDR1 is KGHDR and CDR2 is SFDVKD in the germline V gene. The length of the CDR3 is 14 residues. CDR3: CATSPGQGLNEQFF. The CDR3 bases are TGTGCCACCAGCCCTGGACAGGGGCTAAATGAGCAGTTCTTC.

The J gene is TRBJ1-5, the V gene TRBV29-1; D call uncertain. V was shortened by 4 bases and J by 4 bases, with 11 bases between the two germline ends. The CDR3 is 13 amino acids. Germline assignment: CDR1 SQVTM and CDR2 ANQGSEA. DNA of the CDR3: TGCAGCGTTGGTCCAGGCCCGAATCAGCCCCAGCATTTT. This gives the protein CSVGPGPNQPQHF.

The sample holds a few counts of this clonotype. Its ends do not fully match the called genes, so a read error is possible. The V gene is TRBV7-9, the J gene TRBJ1-1; TRBD1 matches 7 bases. The CDR3 totals 17 residues. The germline gives CDR1 SEHNR, CDR2 FQNEAQ (reference sequence). CDR3: CASSLALSKGANPEAFF. The DNA of the CDR3 is TGTGCCAGCAGCTTAGCTCTGAGTAAGGGGGCGAACCCTGAAGCTTTCTTT.

This clonotype was seen a handful of times. This chain joins TRBV5-1 and TRBJ2-1; a weak D match, TRBD2 (5 bases). The V gene's germline CDR1 is SGHRS and CDR2 YFSETQ. With 0 bases removed from V and 10 bases from J, the gap between germline ends came to 8 bases. The CDR3 covers 12 residues. The CDR3 spells CASSLDSAEQFF. In nucleotides, the CDR3 is TGCGCCAGCAGCTTGGATAGCGCCGAGCAGTTCTTC.

This clonotype was picked up a small number of times. V gene TRBV27 combines with J gene TRBJ1-5; D is perhaps TRBD1 (6 bases). This CDR3 region has 17 residues. The ends were cut back, 6 bases at V and 4 bases at J, with 22 bases in the middle. Germline V gene data show CDR1 as MNHEY and CDR2 as SMNVEV (reference sequence). CDR3 sequence reads: CASSIRMDSQTNQPQHF. The CDR3 bases are TGTGCCAGCAGCATTCGAATGGACAGTCAAACAAATCAGCCCCAGCATTTT.

The rearrangement joins TRBV20-1 to TRBJ1-1; 7 bases are a match to TRBD1. Germline lookup yields CDR1 DFQATT and CDR2 SNEGSKA (reference sequence). Unmatched junction bases numbered 5, after V lost 6 bases and J lost 1 base. This CDR3 has 13 residues. The CDR3 reads CSAYRGGNTEAFF. For the CDR3, the DNA is TGCAGTGCCTACAGGGGCGGGAACACTGAAGCTTTCTTT.

This chain joins TRBV29-1 and TRBJ1-5; D uncertain. V was shortened by 4 bases and J by 6 bases, with 13 bases between the two germline ends. The CDR3 has 13 amino acids. Germline V CDR1 and CDR2: SQVTM, ANQGSEA. DNA for the CDR3: TGCAGCGTTGGAACCGCGGGAGGTCAGCCCCAGCATTTT. This gives the protein CSVGTAGGQPQHF.

This clonotype counts as medium-sized (0.01 to 0.1%). The chain recombines TRBV27 with TRBJ2-7; no reliable D call. The CDR3 has 13 residues. The germline CDR1 and CDR2 sequences are MNHEY and SMNVEV (reference sequence). Trimming shortened V by 5 bases and J by 1 base, and 9 bases separated the two germline ends. CDR3 in DNA: TGTGCCAGCAGTCACGGGCCATCCTACGAGCAGTACGTC. Its translation: CASSHGPSYEQYV.

This clonotype was counted ten times or more. CDR3 sequence (DNA): TGTGCCAGCAGCTTAGATCAGGGACAGGGTCGGAGGAAGACCCAGTACTTC. Its protein product is CASSLDQGQGRRKTQYF. The chain uses TRBV11-2 and TRBJ2-5; 9 positions agree with TRBD1. CDR3 size: 17 residues. Trimming cost V 0 bases and J 6 bases; bases outside gene matches: 11. Per the germline V gene, CDR1 is SGHAT and CDR2 is FQNNGV.

The sample holds a few counts of this clonotype. The CDR3 reads CASISSGAGANVLTF. The CDR3, as DNA: TGTGCCAGCATCAGTAGCGGGGCTGGGGCCAACGTCCTGACTTTC. J is TRBJ2-6 and V is TRBV6-1, with 8 bases identical to TRBD2. Germline V gene sequence: CDR1 MNHNS, CDR2 SASEGT. V trimming: 7 bases; J trimming: 2 bases; junction bases outside the gene matches: 4. The CDR3 contains 15 residues.

The CDR3 loop reads CASSFTRTDNEQFF. Here the CDR3 DNA reads TGTGCCAGCTCATTCACTCGGACAGACAATGAGCAGTTCTTC. V usage is TRBV18 and J usage is TRBJ2-1; a possible D gene is TRBD1 (6 bases). This CDR3 spans 14 amino acids. Germline V gene lookup returns CDR1 KGHSH and CDR2 LQKENI. V was shortened by 5 bases and J by 5 bases, with 13 bases between the two germline ends.

This clonotype has more than one count but fewer than ten. This chain links TRBV7-9 with TRBJ2-3; TRBD2 might be the D (5 bases). CDR1 and CDR2 from the germline V gene are SEHNR and FQNEAQ (reference sequence). Between the trimmed V and J ends, which lost 3 bases and 7 bases, there was a span of 11 bases. The CDR3 consists of 13 residues. CDR3 protein: CASSFDGVYTQYF. In nucleotides, the CDR3 is TGTGCCAGCAGCTTCGACGGGGTTTATACGCAGTATTTT.

This clonotype has just a few counts. The CDR3 region is CASSLRQGGKEGQETQYF. CDR3 nucleotides: TGTGCCAGCAGCCTTCGACAGGGAGGGAAGGAGGGGCAAGAGACCCAGTACTTC. The V gene is TRBV7-2, the J gene TRBJ2-5, with D perhaps TRBD1 or TRBD2 (7 bases each). This CDR3 has 18 amino acids. Germline V gene sequence: CDR1 SGHTA, CDR2 FQGNSA. V was clipped by 5 bases and J by 2 bases, with 24 bases between them.

This clonotype was seen only a few times. In DNA, the CDR3 is TGTGCCACCAGCAGAGGAAGGACTAGCAAGTTCTTC. As protein: CATSRGRTSKFF. The chain combines TRBV15 with TRBJ2-1; 8 nucleotides match TRBD2. Per the germline V gene, CDR1 is LNHNV and CDR2 is YYDKDF (reference sequence). The CDR3 has 12 residues. Germline trimming cut 1 base from V and 14 bases from J; bases unmatched to any gene: 4.

The chain employs TRBV5-1 and TRBJ1-1, with D hard to call. The CDR3 contains 14 residues. The germline V gene encodes CDR1 SGHRS and CDR2 YFSETQ. V was cut by 4 bases and J by 1 base, with 11 bases left in between. CDR3 bases: TGCGCCAGCAGCAGAGAAAGTAAGAACACTGAAGCTTTCTTT. This codes for CASSRESKNTEAFF.

The chain employs TRBV3-1 and TRBJ2-3; 8 nucleotides align to TRBD1. Trimming removed 5 bases from V and 1 base from J; junction bases left unmatched: 2. The CDR3 consists of 14 residues. Per germline, CDR1 LGHDT and CDR2 YNNKEL (reference sequence). CDR3 DNA: TGTGCCAGCAGCAGGGACAGGCGCACAGATACGCAGTATTTT. The encoded protein is CASSRDRRTDTQYF.

This clonotype was seen repeatedly, ten times or more. The chain couples TRBV12-3 or TRBV12-4 to TRBJ2-1; 8 bases are a match to TRBD2. Losses at the gene ends were 2 bases for V and 5 bases for J; bases not matched to a gene: 2. This CDR3 region has 14 residues. This chain's CDR3 is CASSLTSGNNEQFF. The CDR3 bases are TGTGCCAGCAGTTTAACTAGCGGAAACAATGAGCAGTTCTTC.

The chain has TRBV2 and TRBJ2-7; D is possibly TRBD1 or TRBD2 (6 bases each). V was trimmed by 3 bases and J by 10 bases, leaving 13 bases between them. In germline, CDR1 is SNHLY, CDR2 FYNNEI. The CDR3 consists of 12 residues. The CDR3 nucleotides read TGTGCCAGCAGTGACCACAGGGAGGTCCAGTACTTC. Residues: CASSDHREVQYF.

This clonotype was seen repeatedly, ten times or more. The chain employs TRBV5-1 and TRBJ2-7, with TRBD1 identical over 8 bases. The V and J ends lost 2 bases and 5 bases, in that order; junction bases with no gene match: 9. This CDR3 region has 15 residues. Germline CDR1 and CDR2: SGHRS and YFSETQ. CDR3 sequence reads: CASSFYPGQGDEQYV. CDR3 nucleotide sequence: TGCGCCAGCAGCTTCTACCCTGGACAGGGCGACGAGCAGTACGTC.

Only a few counts were recorded for this clonotype. The chain combines TRBV19 with TRBJ2-2, with TRBD1 matching 8 bases. The germline V gene has CDR1 LNHDA and CDR2 SQIVND (reference sequence). V was pared by 4 bases and J by 6 bases, with 7 bases of the junction left unmatched. The CDR3 loop spans 15 amino acids. The CDR3 reads CASSTPGQEAGELFF. In nucleotides, the CDR3 is TGTGCCAGTAGTACCCCGGGACAGGAGGCCGGGGAGCTGTTTTTT.

V is TRBV5-4 and J is TRBJ2-1; TRBD1 is a possible D gene (7 bases). Germline V gene sequence: CDR1 SGHNT, CDR2 YYREEE (reference sequence). This CDR3 is built from 12 residues. Trimming took 4 bases from V and 10 from J, leaving 12 bases between them. The CDR3 spells CASSLEGQEQFF. Here the CDR3 DNA reads TGTGCCAGCAGCCTGGAGGGACAGGAGCAGTTCTTC. The full variable domain, completed using reference TRBV5-4 and TRBJ2-1, is ETGVTQSPTHLIKTRGQQVTLRCSSQSGHNTVSWYQQALGQGPQFIFQYYREEENGRGNFPPRFSGLQFPNYSSELNVNALELDDSALYLCASSLEGQEQFFGPGTRLTVL.

This clonotype was detected only a few times. The gene calls are TRBV6-6 and TRBJ2-7, with 7 bases aligning to TRBD1. With V trimmed by 5 bases and J by 10 bases, 8 bases remained unmatched. Germline V gene sequence: CDR1 MNHNY, CDR2 SVGAGI (reference sequence). The CDR3 consists of 12 residues. CDR3 residues: CASSQGVLDQYF. CDR3 sequence (DNA): TGTGCCAGCAGTCAGGGGGTCCTCGACCAGTACTTC.

This clonotype was found a few times. The genes are TRBV5-5 and TRBJ2-3, with D unclear. The V end lost 4 bases, the J end lost 6 bases, and 12 bases lay between the germline ends. There are 13 residues in the CDR3. Germline V gene lookup returns CDR1 SGHKS and CDR2 YYEKEE (reference sequence). The CDR3 DNA is TGTGCCAGCAGCCCGGCATTGAGCGATACGCAGTATTTT. Encoded protein: CASSPALSDTQYF.

V gene TRBV5-5 combines with J gene TRBJ2-3, with 12 positions matching TRBD2. The CDR3 consists of 17 residues. Germline-derived CDR1 and CDR2 are SGHKS and YYEKEE (reference sequence). V gave up 4 bases and J gave up 1 base; unmatched junction bases: 7. This CDR3 is CASSPARTSGGTDTQYF. The DNA for the CDR3 is TGTGCCAGCAGCCCGGCGCGGACTAGCGGGGGCACAGATACGCAGTATTTT.

This clonotype was seen more than once but under ten times. The chain couples TRBV5-1 to TRBJ2-5; 9 bases align to TRBD1. The germline CDR1 and CDR2 sequences are SGHRS and YFSETQ. This CDR3 region has 15 residues. The trim removed 4 bases at V and 4 bases at J, leaving 8 bases unmatched. The chain's CDR3 is CASSTGTGPGETQYF. The CDR3 DNA follows: TGCGCCAGCAGCACGGGGACAGGGCCCGGAGAGACCCAGTACTTC.

This clonotype was recorded a few times. This sequence joins TRBV4-1 and TRBJ2-1; TRBD2 might be the D (6 bases). With 1 base removed from V and 3 bases from J, the gap between germline ends came to 13 bases. The CDR3 length is 16 residues. Per the germline V gene, CDR1 is MGHRA and CDR2 is YSYEKL. The DNA of the CDR3 is TGCGCCAGCAGCCAAGCGGGTGGGGGGAACTACAATGAGCAGTTCTTC. Amino acid sequence: CASSQAGGGNYNEQFF.